Given below is one TCR beta chain in context. This specimen belongs to a study of OX40 agonist ivuxolimab in advanced cancers. Study information: Patients received the agonistic anti-OX40 (CD134) antibody ivuxolimab. Patients received ivuxolimab, an intravenous treatment, every 2 weeks at 0.01 to 10 mg/kg. A mean age of around 60 years, range roughly 20 to 80, was recorded, and approximately 85% were male.

Assay used: immunoSEQ multiplex PCR; TCRdb lists only in-frame clones, some missing. Here the sample spans roughly 70,000 clones, around 80% being singletons. Trimming shortened V by 4 bases and J by 7 bases, and 10 bases separated the two germline ends. The CDR3 runs to 13 residues. Looked up from germline, CDR1 is SEHNR and CDR2 is FQNEAQ (reference sequence). Sequenced material: CD4+ or CD8+ T cells sorted from blood, taken in a trial of the OX40 agonist ivuxolimab. This TCR was sampled from an adult with an advanced solid tumor such as melanoma, head and neck, liver or kidney cancer. J is TRBJ2-2 and V is TRBV7-9; D remains ambiguous. DNA of the CDR3: TGTGCCAGCAGCTCCTTAAGAGACGGGGAGCTGTTTTTT. Protein product: CASSSLRDGELFF. Complete variable domain (other parts from reference TRBV7-9 and TRBJ2-2): DTGVSQNPRHKITKRGQNVTFRCDPISEHNRLYWYRQTLGQGPEFLTYFQNEAQLEKSRLLSDRFSAERPKGSFSTLEIQRTEQGDSAMYLCASSSLRDGELFFGEGSRLTVL.